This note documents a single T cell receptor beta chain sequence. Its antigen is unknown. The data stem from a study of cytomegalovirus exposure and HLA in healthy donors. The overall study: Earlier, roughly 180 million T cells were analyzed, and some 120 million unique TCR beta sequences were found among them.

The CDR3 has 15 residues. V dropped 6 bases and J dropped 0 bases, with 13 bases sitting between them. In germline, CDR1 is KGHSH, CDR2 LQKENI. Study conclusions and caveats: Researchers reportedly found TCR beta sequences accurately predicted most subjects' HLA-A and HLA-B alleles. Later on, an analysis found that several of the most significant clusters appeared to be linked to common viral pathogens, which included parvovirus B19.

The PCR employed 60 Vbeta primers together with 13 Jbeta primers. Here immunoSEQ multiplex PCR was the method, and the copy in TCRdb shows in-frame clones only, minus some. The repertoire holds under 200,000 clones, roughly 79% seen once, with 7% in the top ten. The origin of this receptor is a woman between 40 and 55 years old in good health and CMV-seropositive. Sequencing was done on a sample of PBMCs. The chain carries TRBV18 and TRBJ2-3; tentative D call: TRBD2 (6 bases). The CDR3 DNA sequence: TGTGCCAGCTCCCTGGATAGCGGCAGCACAGATACGCAGTATTTT. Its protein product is CASSLDSGSTDTQYF. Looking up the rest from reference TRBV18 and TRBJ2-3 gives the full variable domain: NAGVMQNPRHLVRRRGQEARLRCSPMKGHSHVYWYRQLPEEGLKFMVYLQKENIIDESGMPKERFSAEFPKEGPSILRIQQVVRGDSAAYFCASSLDSGSTDTQYFGPGTRLTVL.